Presented here are 5 T cell receptor beta chains from one specimen sequenced in a study of OX40 agonist ivuxolimab in advanced cancers. Sequenced by immunoSEQ multiplex PCR; TCRdb stores in-frame clones only, minus some. The table has approximately 30,000 clones, over 85% seen once. This sample comprised CD4+ or CD8+ T cells sorted from blood, obtained in a trial of the OX40 agonist ivuxolimab. Source of these receptors: an adult with an advanced solid tumor such as melanoma, head and neck, liver or kidney cancer.

The gene calls are TRBV7-8 and TRBJ2-7; 9 bases match TRBD1. Germline CDR1 SGHVS, CDR2 FQNEAQ. The junction had 5 bases not matched to a gene; V was cut back by 4 bases and J by 1 base. This CDR3 has 15 amino acids. CDR3 nucleotides: TGTGCCAGCAGCTCCACAGGGGGCGCTTCCTACGAGCAGTACTTC. As protein: CASSSTGGASYEQYF.

CDR3 in DNA: TGTGCCAGCAGCGTGAGTTGGGGGCACACCGGGGAGCTGTTTTTT. This gives the protein CASSVSWGHTGELFF. V gene TRBV9 combines with J gene TRBJ2-2, with D possibly matching TRBD1 (6 bases). The CDR3 spans 15 residues. Germline V gene lookup returns CDR1 SGDLS and CDR2 YYNGEE. The ends were cut back, 2 bases at V and 3 bases at J, with 11 bases in the middle.

The rearrangement uses TRBV2 and TRBJ1-2, with no clear D. Germline V gene lookup returns CDR1 SNHLY and CDR2 FYNNEI. The length of the CDR3 is 13 residues. V lost 0 bases and J lost 2, with 4 bases in between. The CDR3 sequence is CASSEAGNYGYTF. In DNA form, the CDR3 reads TGTGCCAGCAGTGAAGCGGGCAACTATGGCTACACCTTC.

The V call is TRBV11-2, the J call TRBJ1-5; perhaps TRBD1 as D (5 bases). The germline V gene encodes CDR1 SGHAT and CDR2 FQNNGV. CDR3 length: 16 amino acids. V gave up 5 bases and J gave up 3 bases, with 17 bases separating them. This CDR3 reads CASSAGLGVANQPQHF. The CDR3 nucleotides are TGTGCCAGCAGCGCAGGACTAGGGGTAGCCAATCAGCCCCAGCATTTT.

V usage is TRBV6-4 and J usage is TRBJ2-1; tentative D call: TRBD2 (7 bases). Germline V gene sequence: CDR1 MRHNA, CDR2 SNTAGT. The V and J ends lost 2 bases and 9 bases respectively, with 20 bases between them. The CDR3 runs 16 residues. The CDR3 reads CASSDLGGAKRPEQFF. In DNA form, the CDR3 reads TGTGCCAGCAGTGACCTGGGGGGGGCTAAGCGACCTGAGCAGTTCTTC.